These T cell receptor beta chains were read from a single sample in a study of cytomegalovirus exposure and HLA in healthy donors. TCRdb keeps only in-frame clones here, not all; method: immunoSEQ multiplex PCR. The table gives some 140,000 clones; the top ten clones make up roughly 1.6% of it. The specimen sequenced was PBMCs. All receptors derive from a woman between 35 and 50 years old in good health and CMV-seronegative. Both conserved end residues are part of each CDR3.

j_call,v_call,cdr3_aa
TRBJ1-5,TRBV28,CASRLTGAQHF
TRBJ1-1,TRBV28,CASSSPGTKNTEAFF
TRBJ2-3,TRBV7-2,CASSFSAGGVDTQYF
TRBJ1-2,TRBV5-1,CASSPSTGSAYGYTF
TRBJ1-2,TRBV10-2,CASSRFDRGSGYTF
TRBJ1-4,TRBV28,CASSLRGSGEKLFF
TRBJ2-5,TRBV28,CASGGWQETQYF
TRBJ1-1,TRBV5-1,CASSRSRGGVNTEAFF
TRBJ1-1,TRBV5-6,CASSLNKLSGRNTEAFF
TRBJ2-3,TRBV4-3,CASSQQVGGTGSVSRYF
TRBJ2-5,TRBV15,CATSNHGETQYF
TRBJ1-5,TRBV5-8,CASSFLNQPQHF
TRBJ1-1,TRBV11-3,CASSLARGGEAFF
TRBJ1-4,TRBV4-3,CASSQELRRTNEKLFF
TRBJ2-1,TRBV15,CATSRTRGSYNEQFF
TRBJ2-3,TRBV6-4,CASSDQGGADTQYF
TRBJ1-2,TRBV18,CASSPGPTNYGYTF
TRBJ2-1,TRBV7-2,CASRIRLGQGAGNEQFF
TRBJ2-7,TRBV28,CASSFRGQAYEQYF
TRBJ1-6,TRBV9,CASSVEGANSPLHF
TRBJ1-2,TRBV6-1,CAGRAWTDYGYTF
TRBJ1-1,TRBV6-6,CASSSRPTGENTEAFF
TRBJ2-1,TRBV28,CASTEFRGGVTYNEQFF
TRBJ1-4,TRBV6-1,CASSGRVTNEKLFF
TRBJ2-2,TRBV7-2,CASRQSGGGNTGELFF
TRBJ1-4,TRBV5-1,CASSFGVSATNEKLFF